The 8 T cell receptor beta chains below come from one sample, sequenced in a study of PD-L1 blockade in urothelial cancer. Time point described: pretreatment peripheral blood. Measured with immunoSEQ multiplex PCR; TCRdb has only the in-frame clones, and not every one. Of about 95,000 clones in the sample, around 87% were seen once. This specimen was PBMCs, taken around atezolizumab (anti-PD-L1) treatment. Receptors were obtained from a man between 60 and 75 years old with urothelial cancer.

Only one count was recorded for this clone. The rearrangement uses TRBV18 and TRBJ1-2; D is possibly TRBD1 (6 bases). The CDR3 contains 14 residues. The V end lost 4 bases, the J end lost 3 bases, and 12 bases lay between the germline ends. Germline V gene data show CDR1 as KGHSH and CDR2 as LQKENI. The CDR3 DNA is TGTGCCAGCTCACTCAGGGGAGGGGACTATGGCTACACCTTC. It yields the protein CASSLRGGDYGYTF.

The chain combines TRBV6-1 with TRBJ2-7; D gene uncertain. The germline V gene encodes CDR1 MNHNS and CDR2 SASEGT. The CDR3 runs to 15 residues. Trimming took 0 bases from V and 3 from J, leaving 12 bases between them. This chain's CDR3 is CASSEASGLGYEQYF. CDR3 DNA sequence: TGTGCCAGCAGTGAAGCAAGTGGGCTTGGCTACGAGCAGTACTTC.

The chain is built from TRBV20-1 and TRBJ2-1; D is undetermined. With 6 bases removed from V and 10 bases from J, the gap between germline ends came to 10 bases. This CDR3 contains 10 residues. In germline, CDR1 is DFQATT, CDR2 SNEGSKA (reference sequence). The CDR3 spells CSAHFREQFF. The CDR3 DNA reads TGCAGTGCCCACTTCAGGGAGCAGTTCTTC.

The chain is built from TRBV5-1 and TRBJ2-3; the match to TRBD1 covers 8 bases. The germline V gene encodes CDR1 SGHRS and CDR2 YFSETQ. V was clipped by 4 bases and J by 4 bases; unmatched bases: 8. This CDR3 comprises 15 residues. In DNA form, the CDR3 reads TGCGCCAGCAGCCCACCGGACAGGGTGGCAGATACGCAGTATTTT. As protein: CASSPPDRVADTQYF.

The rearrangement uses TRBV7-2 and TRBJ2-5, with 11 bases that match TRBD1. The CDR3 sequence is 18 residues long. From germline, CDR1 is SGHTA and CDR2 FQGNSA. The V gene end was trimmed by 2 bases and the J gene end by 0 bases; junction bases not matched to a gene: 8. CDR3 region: CASSLFGQGAAYQETQYF. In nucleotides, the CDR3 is TGTGCCAGCAGCTTATTCGGACAGGGGGCCGCGTACCAAGAGACCCAGTACTTC.

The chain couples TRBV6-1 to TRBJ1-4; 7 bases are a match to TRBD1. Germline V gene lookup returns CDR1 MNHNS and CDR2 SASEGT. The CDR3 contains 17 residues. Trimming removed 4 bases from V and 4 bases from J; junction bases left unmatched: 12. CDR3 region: CASSVGSTGLFNEKLFF. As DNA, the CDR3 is TGTGCCAGCAGTGTTGGTTCGACAGGGCTTTTTAATGAAAAACTGTTTTTT.

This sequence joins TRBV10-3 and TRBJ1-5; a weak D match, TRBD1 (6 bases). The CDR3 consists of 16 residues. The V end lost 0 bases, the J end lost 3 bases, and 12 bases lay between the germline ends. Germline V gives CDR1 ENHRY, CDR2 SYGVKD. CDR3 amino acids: CAISESAGVNNQPQHF. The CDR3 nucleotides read TGTGCCATCAGTGAGTCGGCAGGGGTTAACAATCAGCCCCAGCATTTT.

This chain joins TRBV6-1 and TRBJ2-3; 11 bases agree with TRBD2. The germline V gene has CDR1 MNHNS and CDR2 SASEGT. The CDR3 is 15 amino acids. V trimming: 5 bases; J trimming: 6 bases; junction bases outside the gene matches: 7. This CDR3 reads CASSPLAGGWDTQYF. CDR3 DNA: TGTGCCAGCAGTCCTCTAGCGGGGGGATGGGATACGCAGTATTTT.